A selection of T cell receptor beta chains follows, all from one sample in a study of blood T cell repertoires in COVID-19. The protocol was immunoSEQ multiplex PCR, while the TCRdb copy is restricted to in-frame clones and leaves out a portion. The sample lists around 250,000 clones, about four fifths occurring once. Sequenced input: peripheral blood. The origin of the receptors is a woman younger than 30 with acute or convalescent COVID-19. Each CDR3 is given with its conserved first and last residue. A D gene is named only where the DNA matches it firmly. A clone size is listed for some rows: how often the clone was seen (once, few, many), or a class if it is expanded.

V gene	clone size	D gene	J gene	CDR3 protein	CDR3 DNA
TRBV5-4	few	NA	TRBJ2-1	CASSLVETGYNEQFF	TGTGCCAGCAGCTTGGTGGAGACCGGTTACAATGAGCAGTTCTTC
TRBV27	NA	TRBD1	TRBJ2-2	CASSPRQGANGELFF	TGTGCCAGCAGTCCCAGACAGGGGGCGAACGGGGAGCTGTTTTTT
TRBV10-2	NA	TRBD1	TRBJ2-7	CASGGTGGIYEQYF	TGCGCCAGCGGGGGGACAGGGGGTATATACGAGCAGTACTTC
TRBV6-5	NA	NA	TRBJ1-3	CAGATDLVGNTIYF	TGTGCCGGAGCGACAGACTTAGTTGGAAACACCATATATTTT
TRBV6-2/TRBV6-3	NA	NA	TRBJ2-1	CASSYFGGLVSHEQFF	TGTGCCAGCAGTTACTTCGGGGGGCTAGTATCCCATGAGCAGTTCTTC
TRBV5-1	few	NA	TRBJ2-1	CASSPSGGWYNEQFF	TGCGCCAGCAGCCCCTCCGGCGGGTGGTACAATGAGCAGTTCTTC
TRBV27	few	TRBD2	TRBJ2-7	CASSFSFGGSIHEQYF	TGTGCCAGCAGTTTTAGTTTTGGCGGGAGTATCCACGAGCAGTACTTC
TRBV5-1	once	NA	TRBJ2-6	CASSSRTLQSSGANVLTF	TGCGCCAGCAGCTCCAGAACTTTACAGAGCTCTGGGGCCAACGTCCTGACTTTC
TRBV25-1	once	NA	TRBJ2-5	CASSEPGETQYF	TGTGCCAGCAGTGAGCCCGGGGAGACCCAGTACTTC
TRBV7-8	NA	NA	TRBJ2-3	CASSSPVGLTGDTQYF	TGTGCCAGCAGCTCCCCGGTGGGACTCACGGGGGATACGCAGTATTTT
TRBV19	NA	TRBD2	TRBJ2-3	CASSPQAGVVDTQYF	TGTGCCAGTAGTCCCCAAGCGGGAGTCGTAGATACGCAGTATTTT
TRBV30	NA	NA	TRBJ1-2	CAWNYESGYTF	TGTGCCTGGAACTACGAGAGCGGCTACACCTTC
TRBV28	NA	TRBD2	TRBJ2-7	CASSLMGGSYEQYF	TGTGCCAGCAGTTTAATGGGGGGGTCCTACGAGCAGTACTTC
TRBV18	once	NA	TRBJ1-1	CASSPNLGRGHTEAFF	TGTGCCAGCTCACCAAATTTGGGCAGGGGCCACACTGAAGCTTTCTTT
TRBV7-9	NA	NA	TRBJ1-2	CASSLPARAAGYTF	TGTGCCAGCAGCTTACCCGCCAGGGCGGCTGGCTACACCTTC
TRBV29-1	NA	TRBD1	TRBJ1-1	CSVEGRQGAEEAFF	TGCAGCGTTGAAGGCCGACAGGGGGCGGAAGAAGCTTTCTTT
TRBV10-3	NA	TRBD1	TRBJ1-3	CATKGDSTSSGNTIYF	TGTGCCACTAAAGGGGACAGCACAAGCTCTGGAAACACCATATATTTT